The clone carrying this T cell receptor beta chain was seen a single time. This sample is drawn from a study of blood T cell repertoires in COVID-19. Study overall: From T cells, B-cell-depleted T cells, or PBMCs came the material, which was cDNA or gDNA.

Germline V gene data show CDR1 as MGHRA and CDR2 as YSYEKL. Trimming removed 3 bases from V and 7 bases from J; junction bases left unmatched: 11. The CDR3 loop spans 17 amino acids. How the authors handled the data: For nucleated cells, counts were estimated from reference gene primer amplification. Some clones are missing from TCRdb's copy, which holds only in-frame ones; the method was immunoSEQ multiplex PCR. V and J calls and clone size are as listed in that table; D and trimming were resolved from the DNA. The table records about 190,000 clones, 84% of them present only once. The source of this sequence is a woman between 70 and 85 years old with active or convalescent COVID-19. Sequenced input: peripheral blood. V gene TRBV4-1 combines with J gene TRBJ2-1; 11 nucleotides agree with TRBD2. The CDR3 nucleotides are TGCGCCAGCAGCCACCACGGGGGGACTAGCGGTACGAATGAGCAGTTCTTC. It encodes CASSHHGGTSGTNEQFF.